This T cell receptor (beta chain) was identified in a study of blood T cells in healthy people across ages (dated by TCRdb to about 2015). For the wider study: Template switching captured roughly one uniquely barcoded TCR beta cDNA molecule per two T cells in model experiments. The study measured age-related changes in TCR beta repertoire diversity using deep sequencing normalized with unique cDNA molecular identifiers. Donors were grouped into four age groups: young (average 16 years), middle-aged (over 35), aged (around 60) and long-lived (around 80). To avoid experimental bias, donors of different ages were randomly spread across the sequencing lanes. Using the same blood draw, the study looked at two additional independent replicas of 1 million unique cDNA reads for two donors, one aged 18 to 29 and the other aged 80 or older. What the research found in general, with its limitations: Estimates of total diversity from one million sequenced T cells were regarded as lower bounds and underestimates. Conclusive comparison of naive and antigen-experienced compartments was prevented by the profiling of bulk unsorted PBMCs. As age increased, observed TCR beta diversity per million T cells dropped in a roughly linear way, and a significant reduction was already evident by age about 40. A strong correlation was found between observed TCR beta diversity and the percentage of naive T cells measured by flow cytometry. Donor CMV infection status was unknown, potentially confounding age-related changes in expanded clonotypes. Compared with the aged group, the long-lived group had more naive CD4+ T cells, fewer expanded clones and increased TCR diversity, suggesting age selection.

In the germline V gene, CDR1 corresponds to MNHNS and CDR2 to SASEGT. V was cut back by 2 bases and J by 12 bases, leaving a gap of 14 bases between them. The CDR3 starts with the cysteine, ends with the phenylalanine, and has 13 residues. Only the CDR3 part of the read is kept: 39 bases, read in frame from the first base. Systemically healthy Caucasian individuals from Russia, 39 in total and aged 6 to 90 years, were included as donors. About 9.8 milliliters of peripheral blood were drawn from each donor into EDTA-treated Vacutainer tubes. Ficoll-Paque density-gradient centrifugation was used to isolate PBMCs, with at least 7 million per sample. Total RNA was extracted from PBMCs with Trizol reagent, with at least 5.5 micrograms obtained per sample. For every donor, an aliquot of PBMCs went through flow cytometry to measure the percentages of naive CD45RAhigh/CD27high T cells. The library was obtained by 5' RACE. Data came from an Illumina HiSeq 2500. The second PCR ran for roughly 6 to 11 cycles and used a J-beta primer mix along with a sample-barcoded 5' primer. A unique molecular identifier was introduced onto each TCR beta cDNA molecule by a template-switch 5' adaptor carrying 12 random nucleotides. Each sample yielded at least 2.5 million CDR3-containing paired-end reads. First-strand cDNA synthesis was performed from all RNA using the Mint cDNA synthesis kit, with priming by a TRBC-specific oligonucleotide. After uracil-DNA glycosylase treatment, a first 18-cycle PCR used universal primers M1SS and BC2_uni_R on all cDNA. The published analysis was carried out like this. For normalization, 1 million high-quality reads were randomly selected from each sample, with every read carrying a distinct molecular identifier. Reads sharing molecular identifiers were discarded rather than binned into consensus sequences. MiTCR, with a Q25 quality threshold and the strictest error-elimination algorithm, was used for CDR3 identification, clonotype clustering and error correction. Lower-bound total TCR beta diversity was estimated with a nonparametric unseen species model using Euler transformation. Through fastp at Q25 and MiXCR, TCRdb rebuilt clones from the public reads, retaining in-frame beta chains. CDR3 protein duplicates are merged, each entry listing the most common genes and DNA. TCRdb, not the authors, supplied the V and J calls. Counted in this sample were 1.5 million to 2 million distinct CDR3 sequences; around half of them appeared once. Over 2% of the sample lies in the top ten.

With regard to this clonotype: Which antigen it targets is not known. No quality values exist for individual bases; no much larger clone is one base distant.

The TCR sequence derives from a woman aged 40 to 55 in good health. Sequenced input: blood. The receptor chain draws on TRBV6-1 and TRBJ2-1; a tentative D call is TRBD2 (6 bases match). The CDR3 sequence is CASSERAGQRQFF. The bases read TGTGCCAGCAGTGAAAGGGCGGGGCAGCGGCAGTTCTTC.